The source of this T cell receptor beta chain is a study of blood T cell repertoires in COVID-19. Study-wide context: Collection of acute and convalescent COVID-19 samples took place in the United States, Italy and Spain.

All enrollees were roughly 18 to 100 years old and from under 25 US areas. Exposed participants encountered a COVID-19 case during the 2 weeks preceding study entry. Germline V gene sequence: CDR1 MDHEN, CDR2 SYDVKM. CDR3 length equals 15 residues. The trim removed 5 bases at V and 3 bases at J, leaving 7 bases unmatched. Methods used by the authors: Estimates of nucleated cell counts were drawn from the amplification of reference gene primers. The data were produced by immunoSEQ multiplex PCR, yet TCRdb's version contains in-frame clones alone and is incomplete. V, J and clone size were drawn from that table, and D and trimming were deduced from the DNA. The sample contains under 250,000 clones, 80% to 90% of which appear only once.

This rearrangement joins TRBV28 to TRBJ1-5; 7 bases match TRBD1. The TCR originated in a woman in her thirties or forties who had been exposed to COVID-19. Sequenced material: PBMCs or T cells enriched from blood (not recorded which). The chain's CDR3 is CASSPPTGVNQPQHF. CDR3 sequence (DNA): TGTGCCAGCAGTCCCCCAACAGGGGTCAATCAGCCCCAGCATTTT.